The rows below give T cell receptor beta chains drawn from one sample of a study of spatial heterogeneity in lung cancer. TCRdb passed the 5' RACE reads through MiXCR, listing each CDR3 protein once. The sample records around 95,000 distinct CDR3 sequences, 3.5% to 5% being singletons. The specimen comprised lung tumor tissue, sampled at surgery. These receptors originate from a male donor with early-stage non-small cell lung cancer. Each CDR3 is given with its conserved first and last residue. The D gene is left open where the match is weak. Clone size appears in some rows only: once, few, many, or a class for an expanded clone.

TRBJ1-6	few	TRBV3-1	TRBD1	CASSHGTGNSPLHF	TGTGCCAGCAGCCACGGGACAGGGAATTCACCCCTCCACTTT
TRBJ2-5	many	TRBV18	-	CASSPIGETQYF	TGTGCCAGCTCACCAATTGGAGAGACCCAGTACTTC
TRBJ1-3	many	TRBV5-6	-	CASSFQGAGNTIYF	TGTGCCAGCAGCTTTCAGGGTGCTGGAAACACCATATATTTT
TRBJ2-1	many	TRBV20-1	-	CSASQPGSYNEQFF	TGCAGTGCTAGTCAGCCTGGCTCCTACAATGAGCAGTTCTTC
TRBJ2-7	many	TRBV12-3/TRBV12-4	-	CASSFRYEQYF	TGTGCCAGCAGTTTTAGATACGAGCAGTACTTC
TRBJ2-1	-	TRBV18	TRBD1	CASSPEDRGEQFF	TGTGCCAGCTCACCCGAGGACAGGGGTGAGCAGTTCTTC
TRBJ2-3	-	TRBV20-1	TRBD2	CSALASGTTDTQYF	TGCAGCGCATTAGCTAGCGGCACCACAGATACGCAGTATTTT
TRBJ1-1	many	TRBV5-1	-	CASSLWAAVRNTEAFF	TGCGCCAGCAGCTTGTGGGCAGCGGTTAGGAACACTGAAGCTTTCTTT
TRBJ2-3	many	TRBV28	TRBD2	CASSPTGTSGTHTDTQYF	TGTGCCAGCAGTCCGACCGGGACTAGCGGGACCCACACGGATACGCAGTATTTT
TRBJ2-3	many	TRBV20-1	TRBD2	CSALGLAGVGDTQYF	TGCAGTGCTCTGGGACTAGCGGGAGTCGGAGATACGCAGTATTTT
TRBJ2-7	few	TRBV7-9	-	CASSLAGGAYEQYF	TGTGCCAGCAGCTTAGCGGGAGGCGCCTACGAGCAGTACTTC
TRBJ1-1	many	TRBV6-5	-	CASSYSTATEAFF	TGTGCCAGCAGTTACTCGACAGCCACTGAAGCTTTCTTT
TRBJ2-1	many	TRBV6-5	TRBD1	CASRSTGDVNEQFF	TGTGCCAGCAGGTCGACAGGGGATGTCAATGAGCAGTTCTTC
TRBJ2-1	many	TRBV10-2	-	CASSDWGVGNEQFF	TGCGCCAGCAGTGATTGGGGGGTTGGCAATGAGCAGTTCTTC
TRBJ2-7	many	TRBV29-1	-	CSVQGQGLYEQYF	TGCAGCGTTCAGGGTCAGGGATTATACGAGCAGTACTTC
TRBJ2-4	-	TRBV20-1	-	CSARQLTKNIQYF	TGCAGTGCTAGACAACTGACCAAAAACATTCAGTACTTC
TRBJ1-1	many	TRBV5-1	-	CASSLALGNEAFF	TGCGCCAGCAGCTTGGCGCTAGGGAATGAAGCTTTCTTT
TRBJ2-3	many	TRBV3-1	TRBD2	CASSHLASGSTDTQYF	TGTGCCAGCAGCCATCTGGCTAGCGGAAGCACAGATACGCAGTATTTT
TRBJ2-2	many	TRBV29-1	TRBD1	CSVGQGFAGELFF	TGCAGCGTTGGACAGGGGTTCGCCGGGGAGCTGTTTTTT
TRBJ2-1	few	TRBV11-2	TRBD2	CASSGSGRQGNEQFF	TGTGCCAGCAGCGGATCCGGGAGGCAGGGTAATGAGCAGTTCTTC
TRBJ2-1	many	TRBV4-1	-	CASSSSRDEQFF	TGCGCCAGCAGCTCCTCTAGGGATGAGCAGTTCTTC
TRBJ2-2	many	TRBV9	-	CASSVEPGNTGELFF	TGTGCCAGCAGCGTAGAACCCGGGAACACCGGGGAGCTGTTTTTT
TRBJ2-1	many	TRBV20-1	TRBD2	CSARAAGGRQFF	TGCAGTGCTAGGGCCGCGGGAGGGCGGCAGTTCTTC
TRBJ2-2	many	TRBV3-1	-	CASSRGTGTGELFF	TGTGCCAGCAGCCGTGGGACTGGCACCGGGGAGCTGTTTTTT
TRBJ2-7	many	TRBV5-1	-	CASSSLRGYEQYF	TGCGCCAGCAGCTCACTCAGGGGTTACGAGCAGTACTTC
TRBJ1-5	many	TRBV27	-	CATIRVGIFQPQHF	TGTGCCACCATCAGGGTAGGGATATTTCAGCCCCAGCATTTT
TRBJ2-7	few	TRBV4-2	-	CASTLRANGAYEQYF	TGTGCCAGCACCTTGAGGGCCAATGGCGCCTACGAGCAGTACTTC
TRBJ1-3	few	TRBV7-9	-	CASSFRGGNTIYF	TGTGCCAGCAGCTTTCGGGGTGGAAACACCATATATTTT
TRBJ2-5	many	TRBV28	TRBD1	CASSLRQGVQETQYF	TGTGCCAGCAGTTTAAGACAGGGCGTTCAAGAGACCCAGTACTTC
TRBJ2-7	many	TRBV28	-	CARRDEQYF	TGTGCCAGAAGGGACGAGCAGTACTTC
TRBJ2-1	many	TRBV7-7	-	CASSMGSELEQFF	TGTGCCAGCAGCATGGGTTCGGAGCTAGAGCAGTTCTTC
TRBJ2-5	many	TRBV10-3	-	CAIGLSQETQYF	TGTGCCATCGGACTAAGCCAAGAGACCCAGTACTTC
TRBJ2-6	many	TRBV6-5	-	CASTSTVSGANVLTF	TGTGCCAGCACGTCTACAGTCTCTGGGGCCAACGTCCTGACTTTC
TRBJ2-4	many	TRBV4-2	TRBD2	CASSQVSGGPRVQYF	TGTGCCAGCAGCCAAGTGTCGGGAGGGCCTAGAGTTCAGTACTTC
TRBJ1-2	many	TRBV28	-	CASSFGRNYGYTF	TGTGCCAGCAGTTTCGGCAGGAACTATGGCTACACCTTC
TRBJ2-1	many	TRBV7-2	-	CASSDTYNEQFF	TGTGCCAGCAGCGACACCTACAATGAGCAGTTCTTC
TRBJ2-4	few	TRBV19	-	CATLDKYKNIQYF	TGTGCCACCCTGGACAAGTACAAAAACATTCAGTACTTC
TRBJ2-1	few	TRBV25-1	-	CASSKNFRNEQFF	TGTGCCAGCAGTAAAAATTTCAGGAATGAGCAGTTCTTC
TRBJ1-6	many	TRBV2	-	CASKLEGDSPLHF	TGTGCCAGCAAGTTGGAGGGGGATTCACCCCTCCACTTT
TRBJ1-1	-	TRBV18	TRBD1	CASSRGGTAAEAFF	TGTGCCAGCTCCCGGGGGGGGACAGCCGCTGAAGCTTTCTTT
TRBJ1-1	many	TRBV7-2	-	CASSFTGESTEAFF	TGTGCCAGCAGCTTCACCGGGGAGAGCACTGAAGCTTTCTTT
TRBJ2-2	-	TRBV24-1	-	CATSDFRIDGELFF	TGTGCCACCAGTGATTTCAGGATCGATGGGGAGCTGTTTTTT
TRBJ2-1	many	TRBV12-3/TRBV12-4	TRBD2	CASWTSGTFWEQFF	TGTGCCAGCTGGACTAGCGGGACCTTTTGGGAGCAGTTCTTC
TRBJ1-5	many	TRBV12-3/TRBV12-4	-	CASSLANHFGPQHF	TGTGCCAGCAGTTTAGCCAACCATTTTGGGCCCCAGCATTTT
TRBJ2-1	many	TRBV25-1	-	CASSAGWPYNEQFF	TGTGCCAGCAGCGCTGGGTGGCCCTACAATGAGCAGTTCTTC
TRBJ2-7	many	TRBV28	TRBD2	CASSPPGASGSYEQYF	TGTGCCAGCAGTCCACCGGGGGCTAGCGGGAGCTACGAGCAGTACTTC
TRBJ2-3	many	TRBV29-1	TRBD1	CSAGTVGADTQYF	TGCAGCGCCGGGACAGTGGGGGCAGATACGCAGTATTTT
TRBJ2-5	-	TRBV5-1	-	CASRTWGSQETQYF	TGCGCCAGCAGGACCTGGGGCAGTCAAGAGACCCAGTACTTC
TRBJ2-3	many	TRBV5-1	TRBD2	CASSLGTSGSMTDTQYF	TGCGCCAGCAGTCTTGGGACTAGCGGGAGTATGACGGATACGCAGTATTTT
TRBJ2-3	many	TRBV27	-	CASSARGTDTQYF	TGTGCCAGCAGTGCCCGGGGCACAGATACGCAGTATTTT
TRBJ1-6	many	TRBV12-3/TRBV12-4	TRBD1	CASSVPGRGALHF	TGTGCCAGCAGTGTCCCTGGCAGGGGGGCCCTCCACTTT
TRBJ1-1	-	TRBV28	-	CASSFKGWGGVYTEAFF	TGTGCCAGCAGTTTCAAAGGATGGGGGGGAGTCTACACTGAAGCTTTCTTT
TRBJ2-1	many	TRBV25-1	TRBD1	CASSPESGTGHNEQFF	TGTGCCAGCAGTCCTGAATCCGGGACAGGGCACAATGAGCAGTTCTTC
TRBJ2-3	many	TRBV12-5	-	CASTVAGTDTQYF	TGTGCTAGTACCGTCGCGGGCACAGATACGCAGTATTTT
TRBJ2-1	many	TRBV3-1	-	CASSQDLGYNEQFF	TGTGCCAGCAGCCAAGATCTGGGATACAATGAGCAGTTCTTC